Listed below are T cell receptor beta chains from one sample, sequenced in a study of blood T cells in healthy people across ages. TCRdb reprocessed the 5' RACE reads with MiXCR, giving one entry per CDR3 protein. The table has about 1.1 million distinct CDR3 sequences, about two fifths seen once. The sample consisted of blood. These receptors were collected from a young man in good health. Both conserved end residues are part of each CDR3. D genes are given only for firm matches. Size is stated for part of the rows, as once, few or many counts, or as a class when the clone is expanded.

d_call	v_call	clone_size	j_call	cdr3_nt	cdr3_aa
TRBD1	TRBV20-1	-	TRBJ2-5	TGCAGTGCTAGACCGACAGGGCGGTCCCAAGAGACCCAGTACTTC	CSARPTGRSQETQYF
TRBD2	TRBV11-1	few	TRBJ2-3	TGTGCCAGCAACCTAGCGGGGCCGGTAGATACGCAGTATTTT	CASNLAGPVDTQYF
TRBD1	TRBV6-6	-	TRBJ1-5	TGTGCCAGCAGTTACACGGGACAGGCAAGGCCCCAGCATTTT	CASSYTGQARPQHF
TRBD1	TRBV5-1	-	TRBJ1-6	TGCGCCAGCAGCGACGTCCCGGGACAGGGTTCTGGCTCACCCCTCCACTTT	CASSDVPGQGSGSPLHF
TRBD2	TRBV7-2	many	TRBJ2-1	TGTGCCAGCAGCTTAGTTCCAGCGGGGGAATATGAGCAGTTCTTC	CASSLVPAGEYEQFF
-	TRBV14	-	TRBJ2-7	TGTGCCAGCAGCCAAGGTGTTGGGGGCGAGCAGTACTTC	CASSQGVGGEQYF
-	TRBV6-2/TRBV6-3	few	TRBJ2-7	TGTGCCAGCAGTTACCAACGGGGAGTCGACGAGCAGTACTTC	CASSYQRGVDEQYF
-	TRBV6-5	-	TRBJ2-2	TGTGCCAGCAGTTACGGGCGGGGCACCGGGGAGCTGTTTTTT	CASSYGRGTGELFF
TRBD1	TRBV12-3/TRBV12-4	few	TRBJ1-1	TGTGCCAGCAGCGAAGGGACAGGGAAGCCTGAAGCTTTCTTT	CASSEGTGKPEAFF
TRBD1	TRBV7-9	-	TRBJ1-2	TGTGCCAGCAGCCTCGGGACAGGGCCAGGCTACACCTTC	CASSLGTGPGYTF
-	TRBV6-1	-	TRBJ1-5	TGTGCCAGCAGTGGATACAGGGACAATCAGCCCCAGCATTTT	CASSGYRDNQPQHF
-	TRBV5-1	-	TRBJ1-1	TGCGCCAGCAGCTACACCGGAGGGACCACTGAAGCTTTCTTT	CASSYTGGTTEAFF
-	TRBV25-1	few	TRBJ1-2	TGTGCCAGCAGTGATATACCTGATGGCTACACCTTC	CASSDIPDGYTF
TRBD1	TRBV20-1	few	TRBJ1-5	TGCAGTGCTATCCGGGACAGGGGGAGCAATCAGCCCCAGCATTTT	CSAIRDRGSNQPQHF
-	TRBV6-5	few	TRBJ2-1	TGTGCCAGCAGTCCCCGGGGGATAAAGTACAATGAGCAGTTCTTC	CASSPRGIKYNEQFF